This T cell receptor beta chain comes out of a study of read filtering for tumor transcriptome and immune sequencing. Points from the study as a whole: Sorted CD138-negative bone marrow cells were not purified T cells.

Regarding this clonotype: The antigen is not known.

From roughly 400 ng of RNA, a library with molecular barcoded alpha/delta and beta/gamma adaptors was made. MiXCR, run by TCRdb on the reads, gives a single entry per CDR3 protein. Of 40,000 to 50,000 distinct CDR3 sequences listed, around 15% were seen once; the top ten hold around 30%. The receptor was derived from a donor aged 40 or over with multiple myeloma. The sequenced sample consisted of a population of CD138-negative cells sorted from bone marrow.

CDR3 protein: CASSVDPEGWNQPQHF. CDR3 nucleotide sequence: TGTGCCAGCAGCGTAGATCCTGAGGGGTGGAATCAGCCCCAGCATTTT. The chain joins TRBV9 to TRBJ1-5; perhaps TRBD1 as D (5 bases). From germline, CDR1 is SGDLS and CDR2 YYNGEE. The CDR3 has 16 residues. V was shortened by 0 bases and J by 4 bases, with 14 bases between the two germline ends.